The present entry profiles one TCR beta chain with its context. The data were obtained in a study of blood T cell repertoires in COVID-19. Study context: Collection of acute and convalescent COVID-19 samples took place in the United States, Italy and Spain.

In the original analysis: Amplifying reference gene primers gave estimates of nucleated cell counts. Produced via immunoSEQ multiplex PCR; TCRdb's table is partial and in-frame only. D and trimming were read from the DNA, whereas the V and J calls and clone size are those reported in that table. This table holds 40,000 to 45,000 clones, about nine tenths found once. The sample consisted of peripheral blood. The clonotype comes from a man aged 50 or older with active COVID-19.

The CDR3 DNA is TGTGCCAGCACCCTTCGGGGAAACACCATATATTTT. As protein: CASTLRGNTIYF. V is TRBV28 and J is TRBJ1-3; D gene unclear. CDR3 size: 12 residues. The germline V gene has CDR1 MDHEN and CDR2 SYDVKM. Trimming stripped 7 bases from V and 4 bases from J, with 8 bases between.